This TCR beta chain was captured in a study of OX40 agonist ivuxolimab in advanced cancers. Regarding the study in general: Ivuxolimab was an agonistic, fully human IgG2 monoclonal antibody directed against OX40 (CD134), a costimulatory receptor. Partial responses occurred in three dose-escalation patients: two with cutaneous melanoma and one with hepatocellular carcinoma. Intravenous ivuxolimab was administered to patients every 2 weeks at six dose levels: 0.01, 0.1, 0.3, 1.5, 3 and 10 mg/kg. Of the approximately 50 dose-escalation patients, hepatocellular carcinoma was present in 19, melanoma in roughly 15, renal cell carcinoma in 9 and head and neck cancer in 9. In the dose-escalation cohort, roughly four fifths of patients were male, and the mean age was roughly 60 years, with a range of about 20 to 90. Prior anti-PD-1, anti-PD-L1 or anti-CTLA-4 therapy was permitted, and checkpoint inhibitors had been received by more than 35% of dose-escalation patients. Peripheral TCRbeta sequencing aimed to test whether ivuxolimab altered TCR sequence diversity and caused clonal T-cell expansion. The paper covers the monotherapy dose-escalation part of the phase I ivuxolimab trial, which included N of about 50 patients. General findings and caveats noted by the study authors: Low levels of normalized T-cell clonal expansion were also shown by some nonresponding patients. On average, CD8+ T cells showed more expanded clones than CD4+ T cells after ivuxolimab. Partial responders in the 0.1-3.0 mg/kg groups had among the lowest normalized peripheral clonal expansion, especially among CD8+ T cells. At doses from 0.1 to 3.0 mg/kg, clonal expansion was seen in both CD4+ and CD8+ blood T cells between baseline and week 6. The antigen specificity of the clonally expanded peripheral T cells was not determined.

There are 15 amino acids in the CDR3, from cysteine to phenylalanine inclusive. Of all the DNA, just the CDR3 is kept, 45 bases in frame from base 1. V is clipped by 0 bases and J by 0 bases, and the sequence between their germline boundaries is 9 bases long. CDR1 and CDR2 were assigned from the germline V gene as SGDLS and YYNGEE. Only one count was recorded for this clone. The specificity of this receptor is unknown. One base away there is no much larger clone; base qualities are not given. To sequence the TCRbeta CDR3 region, genomic DNA was isolated from the sorted cells. TCRbeta CDR3 regions were sequenced using the immunoSEQ Assay. TCRdb obtained this table from immuneACCESS and retained in-frame rearrangements with V and J assigned. These tables miss some clones; where compared with another copy, unresolved V genes account for less than half of the shortfall, and the remainder is unexplained. This sample gives 12,000 to 15,000 clones in total; around 90% of them show up just once. The ten largest clonotypes hold 20% to 25% of the sample.

The trial excluded patients who had a history of autoimmune disease or who were on systemic immunosuppression. Peripheral blood for TCR sequencing was drawn from every dose cohort at baseline, at cycle 4 day 1 and at cycle 7 day 1. The samples were taken from a phase I, first-in-human, multicenter, open-label dose-escalation trial of ivuxolimab. Adults with locally advanced or metastatic melanoma, renal cell carcinoma, hepatocellular carcinoma or head and neck squamous cell carcinoma were enrolled in the trial. Before TCR sequencing, CD4+ T cells and CD8+ T cells from peripheral blood were sorted into separate populations.

The origin of this receptor is an adult with an advanced solid tumor such as melanoma, head and neck, liver or kidney cancer. The sequencing used CD4+ or CD8+ T cells sorted from blood, collected in a trial of the OX40 agonist ivuxolimab. Recombination joined TRBV9 with TRBJ1-1; no D gene call is confident. The CDR3 here reads CASSVDGSMNTEAFF. The bases are TGTGCCAGCAGCGTAGATGGCAGCATGAACACTGAAGCTTTCTTT.